The rows below give T cell receptor beta chains drawn from one sample of a study of T cell responses to AZD1222 COVID-19 vaccine. The table came from immunoSEQ multiplex PCR; TCRdb's copy has only in-frame clones and leaves some out. This table has some 48,000 clones, roughly 85% appearing once. The starting material was peripheral blood, obtained 28 days after the second AZD1222 dose. Receptors were obtained from an adult who received the AZD1222 COVID-19 vaccine. Both conserved end residues are part of each CDR3. Each record gives: V gene, clone size, CDR3 length, J gene, D gene, CDR3 DNA, CDR3 protein. A D gene is named only where the DNA matches it firmly. Clone size appears in some rows only: once, few, many, or a class for an expanded clone.

V gene: TRBV7-8
clone size: NA
CDR3 length: 16
J gene: TRBJ2-1
D gene: TRBD2
CDR3 DNA: TGTGCCAGCAGCGGGCTACTAGCGGGAGACTACAATGAGCAGTTCTTC
CDR3 protein: CASSGLLAGDYNEQFF

V gene: TRBV6-5
clone size: NA
CDR3 length: 14
J gene: TRBJ1-2
D gene: TRBD1
CDR3 DNA: TGTGCCAGCAGATCGGGACAGGGGACAAATGGCTACACCTTC
CDR3 protein: CASRSGQGTNGYTF

V gene: TRBV29-1
clone size: NA
CDR3 length: 12
J gene: TRBJ2-7
D gene: NA
CDR3 DNA: TGCAGCGCTATGACGGAGACCTACGAGCAGTACTTC
CDR3 protein: CSAMTETYEQYF

V gene: TRBV18
clone size: NA
CDR3 length: 14
J gene: TRBJ2-3
D gene: NA
CDR3 DNA: TGTGCCAGCTTAGAAGGATCTAGCACAGATACGCAGTATTTT
CDR3 protein: CASLEGSSTDTQYF

V gene: TRBV9
clone size: NA
CDR3 length: 14
J gene: TRBJ1-5
D gene: TRBD1
CDR3 DNA: TGTGCCAGCAGCGTTGGGGACAGTAATCAGCCCCAGCATTTT
CDR3 protein: CASSVGDSNQPQHF

V gene: TRBV27
clone size: NA
CDR3 length: 15
J gene: TRBJ2-1
D gene: NA
CDR3 DNA: TGTGCCAGCAGTTTAATTGCTAGCGATGACAATGAGCAGTTCTTC
CDR3 protein: CASSLIASDDNEQFF

V gene: TRBV7-2
clone size: NA
CDR3 length: 15
J gene: TRBJ1-1
D gene: NA
CDR3 DNA: TGTGCCAGCAGCTTAGACGGCACGGCGGACACTGAAGCTTTCTTT
CDR3 protein: CASSLDGTADTEAFF

V gene: TRBV6-1
clone size: NA
CDR3 length: 13
J gene: TRBJ2-7
D gene: NA
CDR3 DNA: TGTGCCAGCAGTGAAGGACCTGACTACGAGCAGTACTTC
CDR3 protein: CASSEGPDYEQYF

V gene: TRBV28
clone size: NA
CDR3 length: 14
J gene: TRBJ1-3
D gene: NA
CDR3 DNA: TGTGCCAGCAGAGATGCCAGCTCTGGAAACACCATATATTTT
CDR3 protein: CASRDASSGNTIYF

V gene: TRBV28
clone size: NA
CDR3 length: 16
J gene: TRBJ2-3
D gene: TRBD2
CDR3 DNA: TGTGCCAGCAGTATCGGGACTAGCGGGAGCACAGATACGCAGTATTTT
CDR3 protein: CASSIGTSGSTDTQYF

V gene: TRBV29-1
clone size: NA
CDR3 length: 14
J gene: TRBJ2-5
D gene: NA
CDR3 DNA: TGCAGCGTTGTGCAGTCTTACGGGCAAGAGACCCAGTACTTC
CDR3 protein: CSVVQSYGQETQYF

V gene: TRBV11-3
clone size: NA
CDR3 length: 15
J gene: TRBJ1-2
D gene: NA
CDR3 DNA: TGTGCCAGCAGCCCCCTCTTTCCCCTTAACTATGGCTACACCTTC
CDR3 protein: CASSPLFPLNYGYTF

V gene: TRBV30
clone size: NA
CDR3 length: 14
J gene: TRBJ2-1
D gene: TRBD1
CDR3 DNA: TGTGCCTGGAGCAGGGGACAGGGGATCGATGAGCAGTTCTTC
CDR3 protein: CAWSRGQGIDEQFF

V gene: TRBV11-2
clone size: NA
CDR3 length: 14
J gene: TRBJ2-1
D gene: NA
CDR3 DNA: TGTGCCAGCAGCTTAGTATCTCAGGGCTATGAGCAGTTCTTC
CDR3 protein: CASSLVSQGYEQFF

V gene: TRBV7-3
clone size: NA
CDR3 length: 14
J gene: TRBJ2-5
D gene: TRBD1
CDR3 DNA: TGTGCCAGCAGCCGCGACAGGGGGCCAGAGACCCAGTACTTC
CDR3 protein: CASSRDRGPETQYF

V gene: TRBV5-4
clone size: NA
CDR3 length: 17
J gene: TRBJ2-2
D gene: TRBD2
CDR3 DNA: TGTGCCAGCAGCCTAGCGGGAGGCACTATAAACACCGGGGAGCTGTTTTTT
CDR3 protein: CASSLAGGTINTGELFF

V gene: TRBV11-2
clone size: once
CDR3 length: 18
J gene: TRBJ2-2
D gene: TRBD2
CDR3 DNA: TGTGCCAGCAGCATACCGGGACTAGCGGGAGAAGGCACCGGGGAGCTGTTTTTT
CDR3 protein: CASSIPGLAGEGTGELFF

V gene: TRBV7-9
clone size: NA
CDR3 length: 14
J gene: TRBJ2-3
D gene: NA
CDR3 DNA: TGTGCCAGCAGCTCATCCCAGGCTGCAGATACGCAGTATTTT
CDR3 protein: CASSSSQAADTQYF

V gene: TRBV5-1
clone size: NA
CDR3 length: 16
J gene: TRBJ2-7
D gene: NA
CDR3 DNA: TGCGCCAGCAGCTACCAAGGGGGGCCCTTGGGGTTCGAGCAGTACTTC
CDR3 protein: CASSYQGGPLGFEQYF

V gene: TRBV11-2
clone size: once
CDR3 length: 14
J gene: TRBJ1-2
D gene: TRBD1
CDR3 DNA: TGTGCCAGCAGCTTCGGACAGGGAGACTATGGCTACACCTTC
CDR3 protein: CASSFGQGDYGYTF

V gene: TRBV5-1
clone size: NA
CDR3 length: 18
J gene: TRBJ2-1
D gene: TRBD2
CDR3 DNA: TGCGCCAGCAGCTTGTTTCCGTCTAGCGGGAGGGCCGGGAATGAGCAGTTCTTC
CDR3 protein: CASSLFPSSGRAGNEQFF

V gene: TRBV15
clone size: once
CDR3 length: 19
J gene: TRBJ2-7
D gene: TRBD2
CDR3 DNA: TGTGCCACCAGCAGAGGAGGGGGCCTCCGACTAGCGGGACCCTACGAGCAGTACTTC
CDR3 protein: CATSRGGGLRLAGPYEQYF

V gene: TRBV6-4
clone size: NA
CDR3 length: 14
J gene: TRBJ2-2
D gene: NA
CDR3 DNA: TGTGCCAGCAGTGCCAGGGGTGGCACCGGGGAGCTGTTTTTT
CDR3 protein: CASSARGGTGELFF

V gene: TRBV6-5
clone size: NA
CDR3 length: 14
J gene: TRBJ1-5
D gene: TRBD1
CDR3 DNA: TGTGCCAGCATCCCGGGACAGGGGGTTCAGCCCCAGCATTTT
CDR3 protein: CASIPGQGVQPQHF

V gene: TRBV21-1
clone size: once
CDR3 length: 14
J gene: TRBJ1-2
D gene: NA
CDR3 DNA: TGTGCCAGCAGCAAAGTAAGGCCGGACTATGGCTACACCTTC
CDR3 protein: CASSKVRPDYGYTF

V gene: TRBV27
clone size: NA
CDR3 length: 13
J gene: TRBJ2-7
D gene: NA
CDR3 DNA: TGTGCCAGCAGTTATTCTCCCAGCTACGAGCAGTACTTC
CDR3 protein: CASSYSPSYEQYF

V gene: TRBV3-1/TRBV3-2
clone size: NA
CDR3 length: 16
J gene: TRBJ2-6
D gene: TRBD1
CDR3 DNA: TGTGCCAGCACAGGCAGGGGGAACTCTGGGGCCAACGTCCTGACTTTC
CDR3 protein: CASTGRGNSGANVLTF

V gene: TRBV11-3
clone size: NA
CDR3 length: 15
J gene: TRBJ2-1
D gene: TRBD1
CDR3 DNA: TGTGCCAGCAGCCCCGACAGGGATGTGGTGAATGAGCAGTTCTTC
CDR3 protein: CASSPDRDVVNEQFF

V gene: TRBV12-3/TRBV12-4
clone size: once
CDR3 length: 13
J gene: TRBJ1-2
D gene: NA
CDR3 DNA: TGTGCCAGCAGTTTTGGACAGAACTATGGCTACACCTTC
CDR3 protein: CASSFGQNYGYTF

V gene: TRBV4-1
clone size: NA
CDR3 length: 16
J gene: TRBJ1-1
D gene: TRBD1
CDR3 DNA: TGCGCCAGCAGCCAAGGGGACAGGGGGGGGAACACTGAAGCTTTCTTT
CDR3 protein: CASSQGDRGGNTEAFF

V gene: TRBV5-8
clone size: NA
CDR3 length: 16
J gene: TRBJ1-5
D gene: NA
CDR3 DNA: TGTGCCAGCAGCTTGTGGATATCCCAAGGGAATCAGCCCCAGCATTTT
CDR3 protein: CASSLWISQGNQPQHF

V gene: TRBV4-3
clone size: NA
CDR3 length: 14
J gene: TRBJ2-7
D gene: NA
CDR3 DNA: TGCGCCAGCAGCCAAGACAGCGGGTGGGGCGAGCAGTACTTC
CDR3 protein: CASSQDSGWGEQYF

V gene: TRBV28
clone size: NA
CDR3 length: 11
J gene: TRBJ2-7
D gene: NA
CDR3 DNA: TGTGCCAGCAGTGTCGAGTACGAGCAGTACTTC
CDR3 protein: CASSVEYEQYF

V gene: TRBV7-9
clone size: NA
CDR3 length: 19
J gene: TRBJ2-3
D gene: TRBD2
CDR3 DNA: TGTACCTCCGGGGGGTTAGCGGGTGAAATCACTGGACGCACAGATACGCAGTATTTT
CDR3 protein: CTSGGLAGEITGRTDTQYF

V gene: TRBV7-3
clone size: few
CDR3 length: 14
J gene: TRBJ2-7
D gene: NA
CDR3 DNA: TGTGCCAGCAGCTTAGGACCAACTTCCTACGAGCAGTACTTC
CDR3 protein: CASSLGPTSYEQYF

V gene: TRBV19
clone size: few
CDR3 length: 17
J gene: TRBJ2-1
D gene: NA
CDR3 DNA: TGTGCCAGTAGTCAAGGAAGTCGGGGGAGCTCCTACAATGAGCAGTTCTTC
CDR3 protein: CASSQGSRGSSYNEQFF

V gene: TRBV19
clone size: once
CDR3 length: 15
J gene: TRBJ2-7
D gene: NA
CDR3 DNA: TGTGCCAGTAGTAGGGGGCAGACGACGAGGAACGAGCAGTACTTC
CDR3 protein: CASSRGQTTRNEQYF

V gene: TRBV3-1/TRBV3-2
clone size: NA
CDR3 length: 15
J gene: TRBJ2-4
D gene: NA
CDR3 DNA: TGTGCCAGCAGCCAAGATATCCTAGCCAAAAACATTCAGTACTTC
CDR3 protein: CASSQDILAKNIQYF

V gene: TRBV11-3
clone size: NA
CDR3 length: 13
J gene: TRBJ2-7
D gene: NA
CDR3 DNA: TGTGCCAGCAGCTTGGGCAGCCTTTACGAGCAGTACTTC
CDR3 protein: CASSLGSLYEQYF

V gene: TRBV5-1
clone size: NA
CDR3 length: 18
J gene: TRBJ2-3
D gene: NA
CDR3 DNA: TGCGCCAGCAGCTTGGCCTCCTTTGCGGGACTTCAGACAGATACGCAGTATTTT
CDR3 protein: CASSLASFAGLQTDTQYF

V gene: TRBV19
clone size: few
CDR3 length: 15
J gene: TRBJ2-7
D gene: TRBD1
CDR3 DNA: TGTGCCAGTAGTAATTCGGGGACAGGTTGGGCGGAGCAGTACTTC
CDR3 protein: CASSNSGTGWAEQYF

V gene: TRBV6-5
clone size: once
CDR3 length: 15
J gene: TRBJ2-2
D gene: NA
CDR3 DNA: TGTGCCAGCAGGGACCTTGGGGGCAGCACCGGGGAGCTGTTTTTT
CDR3 protein: CASRDLGGSTGELFF

V gene: TRBV7-9
clone size: NA
CDR3 length: 14
J gene: TRBJ1-6
D gene: TRBD1
CDR3 DNA: TGTGCCAGCAGCCTCGGGACAGGGGAGTCACCCCTCCACTTT
CDR3 protein: CASSLGTGESPLHF

V gene: TRBV7-2
clone size: NA
CDR3 length: 16
J gene: TRBJ2-7
D gene: NA
CDR3 DNA: TGTGCCAGCAGCTTAGTTGGGGGCGGGGTTCCCTACGAGCAGTACTTC
CDR3 protein: CASSLVGGGVPYEQYF

V gene: TRBV7-9
clone size: NA
CDR3 length: 16
J gene: TRBJ2-7
D gene: TRBD2
CDR3 DNA: TGTGCCAGCAGCCCGCAGACTAGCGGGAGAATATACGAGCAGTACTTC
CDR3 protein: CASSPQTSGRIYEQYF

V gene: TRBV19
clone size: NA
CDR3 length: 13
J gene: TRBJ2-2
D gene: NA
CDR3 DNA: TGTGCCAGTAGCACACAGAACACCGGGGAGCTGTTTTTT
CDR3 protein: CASSTQNTGELFF